These T cell receptor beta chains were read from a single sample in a study of blood T cell repertoires in COVID-19. Some clones are missing from TCRdb's copy, which holds only in-frame ones; the method was immunoSEQ multiplex PCR. Of a few hundred thousand clones in the sample, around four fifths were seen once. The sequencing sample was made of peripheral blood. All receptors come from a woman in her forties or fifties with acute or convalescent COVID-19. Both conserved end residues are part of each CDR3. Each record gives: J gene, V gene, clone size, D gene, CDR3 protein, CDR3 DNA. A D gene is named only where the DNA matches it firmly. A clone size is listed for some rows: how often the clone was seen (once, few, many), or a class if it is expanded.

TRBJ2-1 TRBV5-1 . . CASSFQGSENEQFF TGCGCCAGCAGCTTCCAGGGGAGTGAGAATGAGCAGTTCTTC
TRBJ2-1 TRBV6-5 . . CASSRDSLQNEQFF TGTGCCAGCAGCCGTGACAGCCTCCAAAATGAGCAGTTCTTC
TRBJ2-3 TRBV19 once . CASSGGVADTQYF TGTGCCAGTAGTGGCGGCGTGGCAGATACGCAGTATTTT
TRBJ2-1 TRBV30 . . CAWRQGGNNEQFF TGTGCCTGGAGGCAGGGGGGTAACAATGAGCAGTTCTTC
TRBJ1-2 TRBV19 . TRBD1 CASSTAGTGGAFGYTF TGTGCCAGTAGTACCGCCGGGACAGGGGGCGCGTTTGGCTACACCTTC
TRBJ2-2 TRBV5-1 . . CASSPYRGANTGELFF TGCGCCAGCAGCCCCTATAGGGGCGCGAACACCGGGGAGCTGTTTTTT
TRBJ1-6 TRBV10-3 . TRBD1 CAISEGQGLPLHF TGTGCCATCAGTGAGGGACAGGGGTTGCCCCTCCACTTT
TRBJ2-2 TRBV7-7 . TRBD1 CASSPPPGQGNTGELFF TGTGCCAGCAGCCCCCCACCGGGACAGGGAAACACCGGGGAGCTGTTTTTT
TRBJ1-2 TRBV15 . . CATSRGRTGSYTF TGTGCCACCAGCAGAGGGAGAACAGGGAGCTACACCTTC
TRBJ2-3 TRBV21-1 . . CARSGTDTQYF TGTGCCAGATCAGGCACAGATACGCAGTATTTT
TRBJ1-4 TRBV4-3 . . CASSQDLRGFGRSNEKLFF TGCGCCAGCAGCCAAGATCTGCGTGGGTTTGGCAGGTCTAATGAAAAACTGTTTTTT
TRBJ1-1 TRBV4-3 . . CASQAGGSVNTEAFF TGCGCCAGCCAAGCGGGGGGCTCTGTGAACACTGAAGCTTTCTTT
TRBJ1-2 TRBV29-1 . TRBD1 CSVEKGQAVGYTF TGCAGCGTTGAGAAGGGACAGGCCGTTGGCTACACCTTC
TRBJ2-3 TRBV7-2 . . CASSQTSPSTDTQYF TGTGCCAGCAGCCAAACTAGCCCGAGCACAGATACGCAGTATTTT
TRBJ2-1 TRBV6-5 few . CASTQGQREFF TGTGCCAGCACTCAAGGACAGAGGGAGTTCTTC
TRBJ2-1 TRBV3-1/TRBV3-2 . . CASSLAEGGFEQFF TGTGCCAGCAGCTTGGCCGAGGGGGGGTTTGAGCAGTTCTTC
TRBJ2-1 TRBV6-4 . . CASSDESSNSYNEQFF TGTGCCAGCAGTGACGAATCTAGCAACTCCTACAATGAGCAGTTCTTC
TRBJ2-3 TRBV28 . . CASSQATDTQYF TGTGCCAGCAGCCAGGCCACAGATACGCAGTATTTT
TRBJ1-1 TRBV7-9 . . CASSFTGSTEAFF TGTGCCAGCAGCTTTACAGGGAGCACTGAAGCTTTCTTT
TRBJ2-7 TRBV7-2 once . CASSLVADAYEQYF TGTGCCAGCAGCTTAGTGGCAGATGCCTACGAGCAGTACTTC
TRBJ1-1 TRBV6-2/TRBV6-3 . TRBD1 CASSYRTGGERTEAFF TGTGCCAGCAGTTACCGGACAGGGGGCGAGAGAACTGAAGCTTTCTTT
TRBJ2-2 TRBV5-8 once . CASSGSRWAGTGELFF TGTGCCAGCAGCGGATCTCGATGGGCGGGCACCGGGGAGCTGTTTTTT
TRBJ1-1 TRBV4-1 . TRBD1 CASSPVADRANTEAFF TGCGCCAGCAGCCCGGTTGCAGACAGGGCGAACACTGAAGCTTTCTTT
TRBJ1-5 TRBV2 . . CASSASNQPQHF TGTGCCAGCAGTGCAAGCAATCAGCCCCAGCATTTT
TRBJ1-4 TRBV5-4 . TRBD1 CASSTQGEQGKLFF TGTGCCAGCAGCACACAGGGGGAGCAGGGTAAACTGTTTTTT
TRBJ1-4 TRBV7-8 . . CASSPGDKGGKLFF TGTGCCAGCAGCCCGGGAGATAAGGGAGGAAAACTGTTTTTT
TRBJ1-5 TRBV6-5 . . CASSARSGNQPQHF TGTGCCAGCTCGGCCCGCAGCGGCAATCAGCCCCAGCATTTT
TRBJ1-2 TRBV11-2 . TRBD1 CASSLRHRQGGNYGYTF TGTGCCAGCAGCCTTCGCCATAGACAGGGAGGTAACTATGGCTACACCTTC
TRBJ1-5 TRBV30 . TRBD1 CAWSKQGNQPQHF TGTGCCTGGAGTAAACAGGGGAATCAGCCCCAGCATTTT
TRBJ1-3 TRBV18 . TRBD1 CASSSGQGAVRNTIYF TGTGCCAGCTCATCCGGACAGGGGGCGGTGAGAAACACCATATATTTT
TRBJ1-1 TRBV7-2 . TRBD1 CASSAWTGDTEAFF TGTGCCAGCAGCGCTTGGACAGGAGACACTGAAGCTTTCTTT
TRBJ1-1 TRBV3-1/TRBV3-2 . TRBD1 CASSHTGTGDTEAFF TGTGCCAGCAGCCATACGGGGACAGGGGACACTGAAGCTTTCTTT
TRBJ1-1 TRBV27 . . CASSLKGGEGEAFF TGTGCCAGCAGTTTAAAGGGGGGGGAGGGTGAAGCTTTCTTT
TRBJ1-6 TRBV10-2 . . CAGSEESPLHF TGCGCCGGTTCTGAGGAGTCACCCCTCCACTTT
TRBJ1-1 TRBV11-1 . TRBD1 CASSDRDRRETEAFF TGTGCCAGCAGCGACAGGGATCGGAGGGAGACTGAAGCTTTCTTT
TRBJ1-2 TRBV3-1/TRBV3-2 . . CASSQGGGGYTF TGTGCCAGCAGCCAAGGAGGGGGTGGCTACACCTTC
TRBJ1-6 TRBV29-1 . . CSVEEHTGKGHSPLHF TGCAGCGTTGAAGAACACACAGGCAAAGGGCATTCACCCCTCCACTTT
TRBJ2-5 TRBV5-1 . TRBD1 CASSLAAAGGETQYF TGCGCCAGCAGCTTGGCCGCGGCAGGGGGAGAGACCCAGTACTTC
TRBJ1-5 TRBV2 . . CASRTLEGPQHF TGTGCCAGCAGAACCCTTGAGGGACCCCAGCATTTT
TRBJ1-3 TRBV9 . . CASSVAGSAGNTIYF TGTGCCAGCAGCGTAGCAGGGTCTGCGGGAAACACCATATATTTT
TRBJ2-7 TRBV21-1 . . CASSDPSDSSYEQYF TGTGCCAGCAGCGACCCTAGCGACAGCTCCTACGAGCAGTACTTC
TRBJ2-5 TRBV30 once TRBD2 CAWSADVSGRSETQYF TGTGCCTGGAGCGCCGACGTCAGCGGGAGGAGTGAGACCCAGTACTTC
TRBJ2-2 TRBV12-5 . TRBD2 CASGIQREHTGELFF TGTGCTAGTGGTATCCAGCGGGAGCACACCGGGGAGCTGTTTTTT
TRBJ2-7 TRBV5-1 few . CASSPQGYEQYF TGCGCCAGCAGCCCACAGGGCTACGAGCAGTACTTC
TRBJ2-7 TRBV4-3 . . CASSQVDSSSYEQYF TGCGCCAGCAGCCAAGTGGACTCCTCCTCCTACGAGCAGTACTTC
TRBJ1-1 TRBV7-9 . TRBD1 CASSTYRGAHTEAFF TGTGCCAGCAGCACATACAGGGGGGCTCACACTGAAGCTTTCTTT
TRBJ2-5 TRBV7-8 . TRBD2 CASSPGGAVAGGETQYF TGTGCCAGCAGCCCGGGGGGCGCGGTAGCGGGAGGCGAGACCCAGTACTTC
TRBJ2-3 TRBV5-1 . TRBD1 CASSLARTGPSTDTQYF TGCGCCAGCAGCTTGGCGCGGACAGGGCCTAGCACAGATACGCAGTATTTT
TRBJ2-3 TRBV2 . . CASIPRRGSDTQYF TGTGCCAGCATCCCCCGAAGGGGATCAGATACGCAGTATTTT
TRBJ2-2 TRBV19 . . CASSIRGAMGAGELFF TGTGCCAGTAGTATACGCGGGGCTATGGGGGCCGGGGAGCTGTTTTTT
TRBJ2-1 TRBV7-7 . TRBD2 CASSLSTSGYNEQFF TGTGCCAGCAGCTTATCTACTAGCGGGTACAATGAGCAGTTCTTC
TRBJ2-7 TRBV11-2 once TRBD1 CASSPRDRGGEQYF TGTGCCAGCAGCCCCCGGGACAGGGGAGGCGAGCAGTACTTC
TRBJ1-1 TRBV5-1 . . CASSLGARLNTEAFF TGCGCCAGCAGCCTTGGTGCTCGGTTGAACACTGAAGCTTTCTTT